The T cell receptor beta chain under discussion was sequenced for a study of blood T cell repertoires in COVID-19. Clones were sequenced by immunoSEQ multiplex PCR, and TCRdb holds only the in-frame ones, with some missing. The sample lists approximately 110,000 clones; around 83% were seen once. The CDR3 is 16 amino acids. Germline-derived CDR1 and CDR2 are MNHNY and SVGAGI (reference sequence). Trimming stripped 5 bases from V and 2 bases from J, with 19 bases between. This rearrangement joins TRBV6-6 to TRBJ2-7; D is perhaps TRBD1 (5 bases). The sequence came from a man aged 70 or older with acute or convalescent COVID-19. The sequencing sample was made of peripheral blood. CDR3 DNA: TGTGCCAGCAGTGCCCCGGGCCTCAAGACAGCCTACGAGCAGTACTTC. It yields the protein CASSAPGLKTAYEQYF.